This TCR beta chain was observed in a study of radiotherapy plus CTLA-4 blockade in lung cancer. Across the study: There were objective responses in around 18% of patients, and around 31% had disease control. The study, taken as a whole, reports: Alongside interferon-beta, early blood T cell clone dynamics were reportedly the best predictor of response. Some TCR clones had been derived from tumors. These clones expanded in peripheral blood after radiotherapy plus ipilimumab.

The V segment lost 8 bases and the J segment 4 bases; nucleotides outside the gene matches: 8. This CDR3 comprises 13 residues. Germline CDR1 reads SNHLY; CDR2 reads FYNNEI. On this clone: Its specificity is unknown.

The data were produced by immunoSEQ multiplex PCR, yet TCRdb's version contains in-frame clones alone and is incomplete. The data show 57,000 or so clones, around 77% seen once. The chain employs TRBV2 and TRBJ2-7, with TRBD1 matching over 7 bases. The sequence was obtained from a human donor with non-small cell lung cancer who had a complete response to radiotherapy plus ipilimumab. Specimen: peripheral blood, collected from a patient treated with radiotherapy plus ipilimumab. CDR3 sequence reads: CASASSQGYEQYV. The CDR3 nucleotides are TGTGCCAGCGCTTCTTCACAGGGGTACGAGCAGTACGTC.